Presented here are 15 T cell receptor beta chains from one specimen sequenced in a study of shared clonotypes between healthy human individuals. Here immunoSEQ multiplex PCR was the method, and the copy in TCRdb shows in-frame clones only, minus some. The sample includes some 1,400,000 clones, 95% to 97% seen only once; the top ten take about 1%. The sequenced sample was naive CD4+ T cells sorted from blood. Subset indicated: CD45RA+ positively selected. The receptor source for this set is a man aged 25 to 45 in good health.

This clone appeared once. This rearrangement joins TRBV18 to TRBJ2-3; tentatively, D is TRBD2 (6 bases). The CDR3 contains 14 residues. The V end lost 4 bases, the J end lost 0 bases, and 8 bases lay between the germline ends. Germline lookup yields CDR1 KGHSH and CDR2 LQKENI. The CDR3 DNA reads as TGTGCCAGCTCACGGGACTCCAGCACAGATACGCAGTATTTT. This translates into CASSRDSSTDTQYF.

This sequence joins TRBV19 and TRBJ1-4; 7 bases agree with TRBD1. CDR3 size: 15 residues. From germline, CDR1 is LNHDA and CDR2 SQIVND (reference sequence). The trim removed 3 bases at V and 3 bases at J, leaving 4 bases unmatched. DNA of the CDR3: TGTGCCAGTAGTATTTTCCAGGGGGCTAATGAAAAACTGTTTTTT. This codes for CASSIFQGANEKLFF.

V is TRBV7-2 and J is TRBJ2-5; 7 bases fit TRBD1. Trimming at V came to 2 bases and at J to 5 bases, leaving 5 bases not matched to a gene. CDR1 and CDR2 from the germline V gene are SGHTA and FQGNSA. CDR3 length: 14 amino acids. This chain's CDR3 is CASSLSGGWETQYF. The CDR3 DNA sequence: TGTGCCAGCAGCTTATCAGGGGGATGGGAGACCCAGTACTTC.

The chain employs TRBV30 and TRBJ2-7, with 10 nucleotides matching TRBD2. The CDR3 sequence is 14 residues long. Germline CDR1 is GTSNPN and CDR2 is SVGIG (reference sequence). The CDR3 DNA is TGTGCGCTGGGTCCGGGACTAGCGATTTACGAGCAGTACTTC. The encoded protein is CALGPGLAIYEQYF.

The chain combines TRBV4-3 with TRBJ2-3; tentatively, D is TRBD2 (5 bases). Trimming removed 4 bases at V and 3 bases at J, with 8 bases between. CDR3 length: 13 amino acids. The germline gives CDR1 LGHNA, CDR2 YSLEER. CDR3 loop: CASSLLVTDTQYF. The CDR3 DNA sequence: TGCGCCAGCAGCCTACTAGTGACAGATACGCAGTATTTT.

CDR3: CASSPIPGGSQETQYF. In DNA, the CDR3 is TGTGCCAGCTCACCAATCCCGGGAGGCTCCCAAGAGACCCAGTACTTC. The V gene is TRBV18, the J gene TRBJ2-5; 7 bases map to TRBD2. The V segment lost 2 bases and the J segment 1 base; nucleotides outside the gene matches: 7. The CDR3 is 16 residues long. The germline CDR1 and CDR2 sequences are KGHSH and LQKENI.

The rearrangement uses TRBV28 and TRBJ2-6; D is tentatively TRBD1 or TRBD2 (5 bases each). This CDR3 is 18 amino acids long. Germline V gene sequence: CDR1 MDHEN, CDR2 SYDVKM. V was pared by 5 bases and J by 0 bases, with 17 bases between. CDR3: CASSPLSGLGSGANVLTF. CDR3 in DNA: TGTGCCAGCAGTCCCCTCTCGGGGCTTGGCTCTGGGGCCAACGTCCTGACTTTC.

As to this clone: Other DNA sequences of this sample code for an identical CDR3. The J gene is TRBJ2-3, the V gene TRBV5-1; D is tentatively TRBD1 or TRBD2 (6 bases each). V shed 4 bases and J shed 3 bases, with 15 bases lying between them. Germline V lookup: CDR1 SGHRS, CDR2 YFSETQ. The CDR3 contains 15 residues. The CDR3 DNA follows: TGCGCCAGCAGCATGGTAGGGGGGTGGACAGATACGCAGTATTTT. Translating it yields CASSMVGGWTDTQYF. The variable domain in full, with the rest retrieved from reference TRBV5-1 and TRBJ2-3, is KAGVTQTPRYLIKTRGQQVTLSCSPISGHRSVSWYQQTPGQGLQFLFEYFSETQRNKGNFPGRFSGRQFSNSRSEMNVSTLELGDSALYLCASSMVGGWTDTQYFGPGTRLTVL.

The CDR3 sequence: CASSSNPGADTQYF. CDR3 DNA sequence: TGCGCCAGCAGTTCGAATCCAGGGGCAGATACGCAGTATTTT. This sequence joins TRBV5-1 and TRBJ2-3; perhaps TRBD1 as D (6 bases). V lost 5 bases and J 4 bases, leaving 14 bases between the germline ends. The V gene's germline CDR1 is SGHRS and CDR2 YFSETQ. The CDR3 spans 14 residues. The full variable domain, its missing parts supplied by reference TRBV5-1 and TRBJ2-3, is KAGVTQTPRYLIKTRGQQVTLSCSPISGHRSVSWYQQTPGQGLQFLFEYFSETQRNKGNFPGRFSGRQFSNSRSEMNVSTLELGDSALYLCASSSNPGADTQYFGPGTRLTVL.

The chain employs TRBV4-1 and TRBJ2-1; D is unclear. Trimming removed 0 bases at V and 15 bases at J, with 12 bases between. The CDR3 sequence is 12 residues long. Germline values: CDR1 MGHRA, CDR2 YSYEKL. The CDR3 nucleotides are TGCGCCAGCAGCCAAGATAATGGACGTCGGTTCTTC. Translation: CASSQDNGRRFF.

V and J are TRBV28 and TRBJ1-4; 7 nucleotides line up with TRBD1. V trimming: 8 bases; J trimming: 3 bases; junction bases outside the gene matches: 3. CDR1 and CDR2 from the germline V gene are MDHEN and SYDVKM. The CDR3 spans 13 residues. This CDR3 is CASDRAPNEKLFF. The CDR3 coding sequence is TGTGCCAGCGACAGGGCTCCTAATGAAAAACTGTTTTTT. Filled out from reference TRBV28 and TRBJ1-4, the complete variable domain reads DVKVTQSSRYLVKRTGEKVFLECVQDMDHENMFWYRQDPGLGLRLIYFSYDVKMKEKGDIPEGYSVSREKKERFSLILESASTNQTSMYLCASDRAPNEKLFFGSGTQLSVL.

V gene TRBV5-1 combines with J gene TRBJ2-7, with 12 nucleotides matching TRBD1. CDR1 is SGHRS, CDR2 YFSETQ, per germline. The CDR3 runs 18 residues. The trim removed 3 bases at V and 0 bases at J, leaving 10 bases unmatched. CDR3 amino acids: CASSSGTGGLGSSYEQYF. The CDR3 bases are TGCGCCAGCAGCTCCGGGACAGGGGGCCTTGGGAGCTCCTACGAGCAGTACTTC.

The chain carries TRBV14 and TRBJ2-5; D call uncertain. The CDR3 is 12 residues long. V lost 1 base and J lost 3, with 3 bases in between. Per the germline V gene, CDR1 is SGHDN and CDR2 is FVKESK. The CDR3 is CASSQVKETQYF. The CDR3 DNA reads as TGTGCCAGCAGCCAAGTGAAAGAGACCCAGTACTTC.

V usage is TRBV5-1 and J usage is TRBJ1-4; tentative D call: TRBD1 (5 bases). The CDR3 loop spans 16 amino acids. Germline lookup yields CDR1 SGHRS and CDR2 YFSETQ. Trimming pared 1 base from V and 0 bases from J, leaving 10 bases between. CDR3 bases: TGCGCCAGCAGCTTGAACCGGGGCGCAACTAATGAAAAACTGTTTTTT. Its translation is CASSLNRGATNEKLFF.

As for this clone: This sample includes further DNA sequences coding for the same CDR3. This chain uses TRBV19 with TRBJ2-7; D not resolved. This CDR3 region has 11 residues. Trimming cost V 6 bases and J 1 base, with 4 bases left between them. Germline V gene data show CDR1 as LNHDA and CDR2 as SQIVND (reference sequence). The CDR3 is CASRGSYEQYF. In DNA form, the CDR3 reads TGTGCCAGTAGGGGTTCCTACGAGCAGTACTTC.